Listed below are T cell receptor beta chains from one sample, sequenced in a study of T cells in Graves' hyperthyroidism and ophthalmopathy. MiXCR, applied by TCRdb to the multiplex PCR reads, yields one record per CDR3 protein. Of around 600,000 distinct CDR3 sequences in the sample, roughly 14% are singletons; the top ten hold about 12%. The sequenced sample consisted of blood. The source of these receptors is a woman in her fifties or sixties with Graves' ophthalmopathy. Each CDR3 is given without its conserved first and last residue.

j_gene,v_gene,CDR3aa
TRBJ1-5,TRBV28,ASRGTGGDLSNQPQH
TRBJ2-4,TRBV2,ASRRTSGINIQY
TRBJ2-3,TRBV20-1,SARDGRKADTQY
TRBJ2-3,TRBV4-3,ASSQTSGRSDTQY
TRBJ2-1,TRBV15,ATSGPGLATNEQF
TRBJ2-1,TRBV29-1,SVGGGTGRFDEQF
TRBJ2-5,TRBV28,ASNRQGLETQY
TRBJ2-1,TRBV20-1,SATGTNEQF
TRBJ2-3,TRBV7-9,ASSLYRERTDTQY
TRBJ2-6,TRBV5-1,ASSHISGANVLT
TRBJ2-5,TRBV20-1,SAPGQGAKTQY
TRBJ2-5,TRBV6-2/TRBV6-3,ASSSRLAEIQETQY
TRBJ1-1,TRBV12-3/TRBV12-4,ASSLRRERLRMNTEAF
TRBJ2-5,TRBV13,ASSSSTPSGRKDRRETQY
TRBJ1-6,TRBV5-5,ASSLVGGTDSPLH
TRBJ1-2,TRBV20-1,SARVGTSYGYT
TRBJ1-2,TRBV3-1,ASSQPHRGGGYT
TRBJ1-5,TRBV6-2/TRBV6-3,ASSLGQGAHQPQH
TRBJ1-1,TRBV12-3/TRBV12-4,ASSLGEGAETEAF
TRBJ2-5,TRBV30,AWSGGTSGQETQY
TRBJ2-7,TRBV9,ASSPADRGYEQY
TRBJ2-1,TRBV5-6,ASSLPAGRAYNEQF
TRBJ1-3,TRBV9,ASSPWDRTGNTIY
TRBJ2-7,TRBV30,AWSDREQY
TRBJ2-1,TRBV20-1,SVRLRTAYNEQF
TRBJ2-7,TRBV12-3/TRBV12-4,ASSLIIPRTASPYEQY
TRBJ2-2,TRBV15,ATSSRTSGRQNTGELF
TRBJ1-1,TRBV4-3,ASSPRGADNRLTLNTEAF
TRBJ2-3,TRBV3-1,ASSRGTDTDTQY
TRBJ2-1,TRBV4-3,ASSQAGLGTSGIDEQF
TRBJ1-5,TRBV20-1,SARGDRENQPQH
TRBJ2-1,TRBV19,ATSGTSGTRVYNEQF
TRBJ2-7,TRBV2,ASRRGGRQTSYEQY
TRBJ1-1,TRBV7-3,ASSPGQGGSTEAF
TRBJ2-1,TRBV6-2/TRBV6-3,ASSYFGAYNEQF
TRBJ2-3,TRBV10-3,AIKDSTDTQY
TRBJ2-4,TRBV12-3/TRBV12-4,ASSSTRVSVLNIQY
TRBJ1-6,TRBV20-1,SARDRGGAYNSPLH
TRBJ2-3,TRBV11-2,ASSRLAGGLTDTQY
TRBJ2-1,TRBV7-9,ASSSVGNEQF
TRBJ2-2,TRBV28,ASSLSDRGGTSGRVNTGELF
TRBJ2-7,TRBV30,AWRGRGTSGPTYEQY